These 20 T cell receptor beta chains share one sample of origin, sequenced in a study of T cell clonotyping in hematopoietic cell transplantation. TCRdb keeps only in-frame clones here, not all; method: immunoSEQ multiplex PCR. The sample has 25,000 or so clones, approximately 77% seen once. Regarding time point: recipient sample about 28 days before transplant, after cytoreduction. The starting material was peripheral blood mononuclear cells, obtained before stem cell transplant. All receptors derive from a man in his fifties or sixties with myelodysplastic syndrome. Some clones in this sample may be carry-over from other donors' samples.

The CDR3: CASSSGQGASNYGYTF. CDR3 bases: TGTGCCAGCAGCTCGGGACAGGGGGCGTCTAACTATGGCTACACCTTC. This rearrangement joins TRBV5-4 to TRBJ1-2, with 12 bases that match TRBD1. V was pared by 3 bases and J by 0 bases, with 3 bases of the junction left unmatched. This CDR3 spans 16 amino acids. Germline CDR1 is SGHNT and CDR2 is YYREEE (reference sequence).

In DNA, the CDR3 is TGCGCCAGCAGCCAAGAAGGTCGGCAGTTCAATCAGCCCCAGCATTTT. Translated: CASSQEGRQFNQPQHF. The J gene is TRBJ1-5, the V gene TRBV4-1, with D uncertain. Trimming stripped 0 bases from V and 3 bases from J, with 12 bases between. The CDR3 is made up of 16 amino acids. Germline V gene sequence: CDR1 MGHRA, CDR2 YSYEKL.

CDR3 residues: CAWSPTSGSFELLPEQYF. CDR3 bases: TGTGCCTGGAGTCCCACTAGCGGGAGTTTCGAGCTTCTACCCGAGCAGTACTTC. The V gene is TRBV30, the J gene TRBJ2-7; TRBD2 matches at 11 bases. This CDR3 region has 18 residues. V shed 2 bases, J shed 6 bases, and the junction held 18 bases outside the gene matches. CDR1 and CDR2 from the germline V gene are GTSNPN and SVGIG (reference sequence).

This clone was picked up a small number of times. The junction and the germline gene differ at one end; a read error may be behind it. J is TRBJ1-1 and V is TRBV20-1; D gene ambiguous. Germline values: CDR1 DFQATT, CDR2 SNEGSKA (reference sequence). This CDR3 region has 8 residues. The CDR3 DNA is TGCAGTGCTAGAGGGAATCTCTTT. Protein sequence: CSARGNLF.

V gene TRBV30 combines with J gene TRBJ1-1, with D possibly being TRBD1 (6 bases). The V end lost 6 bases, the J end lost 4 bases, and 24 bases lay between the germline ends. Per germline, CDR1 GTSNPN and CDR2 SVGIG (reference sequence). The CDR3 consists of 16 residues. The CDR3 bases are TGTGCCTGCAGACTTTTGGGACGACAGGACCGCACTGAAGCTTTCTTT. This translates into CACRLLGRQDRTEAFF.

This clone was detected only once. The V and J genes are TRBV29-1 and TRBJ2-3; D could derive from TRBD1 or TRBD2 (5 bases each). From germline, CDR1 is SQVTM and CDR2 ANQGSEA. The CDR3 is 12 residues long. Trimming cost V 4 bases and J 9 bases, with 14 bases left between them. CDR3 region: CSVVVGESTQYF. The DNA for the CDR3 is TGCAGCGTTGTGGTGGGGGAGTCAACGCAGTATTTT.

The rearrangement links TRBV6-5 to TRBJ2-4; possible D gene TRBD1, 6 bases. Germline V gives CDR1 MNHEY, CDR2 SVGAGI. V lost 3 bases and J 1 base, leaving 13 bases between the germline ends. The CDR3 sequence is 16 residues long. CDR3: CASSYPPTGAKNIQYF. DNA for the CDR3: TGTGCCAGCAGTTATCCCCCTACAGGGGCCAAAAACATTCAGTACTTC.

This clone was seen a few times. V and J are TRBV9 and TRBJ2-7; 8 positions match TRBD1. Germline-derived CDR1 and CDR2 are SGDLS and YYNGEE. The CDR3 is 13 amino acids. The V gene end was trimmed by 0 bases and the J gene end by 5 bases; junction bases not matched to a gene: 1. The CDR3 DNA is TGTGCCAGCAGCGTAGCAGGGGGCGACGAGCAGTACTTC. Translating it yields CASSVAGGDEQYF.

This clone was seen only a few times. This sequence joins TRBV6-4 and TRBJ1-5, with D maybe TRBD1 (6 bases). Germline CDR1 is MRHNA and CDR2 is SNTAGT. V lost 5 bases and J lost 11, with 25 bases in between. The CDR3 is made up of 16 amino acids. This CDR3 is CASSRVPGQRVEAQHF. Here the CDR3 DNA reads TGTGCCAGCAGTCGAGTACCGGGACAAAGGGTTGAAGCCCAGCATTTT.

The chain has TRBV30 and TRBJ1-3; no definite D call. The germline CDR1 and CDR2 sequences are GTSNPN and SVGIG (reference sequence). Trimming removed 4 bases from V and 1 base from J, with 5 bases in between. The length of the CDR3 is 12 residues. The CDR3 DNA follows: TGTGCCTGGAAGGCATCTGGAAACACCATATATTTT. The encoded protein is CAWKASGNTIYF.

This clone counts as medium-sized (0.01 to 0.1%). J is TRBJ2-7 and V is TRBV29-1; no definite D call. Trimming removed 1 base at V and 0 bases at J, with 10 bases between. The V gene's germline CDR1 is SQVTM and CDR2 ANQGSEA. CDR3 size: 14 residues. CDR3 residues: CSVEAIPGSYEQYF. The CDR3, as DNA: TGCAGCGTTGAAGCTATCCCGGGCTCCTACGAGCAGTACTTC.

CDR3 sequence reads: CASRVTGPSGANVLTF. The CDR3, as DNA: TGTGCCAGCAGGGTGACAGGTCCCTCTGGGGCCAACGTCCTGACTTTC. V gene TRBV27 combines with J gene TRBJ2-6, with D perhaps TRBD1 (6 bases). The CDR3 loop spans 16 amino acids. Germline loops: CDR1 MNHEY, CDR2 SMNVEV (reference sequence). Trimming left V 6 bases short and J 0 bases short, with 12 bases between.

J is TRBJ2-7 and V is TRBV25-1; D is unclear. There are 11 residues in the CDR3. Germline V gene lookup returns CDR1 MGHDK and CDR2 SYGVNS. The ends were cut back, 4 bases at V and 4 bases at J, with 5 bases in the middle. The CDR3 loop is CASSGGYEQYF. The CDR3 DNA is TGTGCCAGCAGTGGGGGATACGAGCAGTACTTC.

The V call is TRBV28, the J call TRBJ1-5; D is uncertain. The CDR3 spans 14 residues. Germline lookup yields CDR1 MDHEN and CDR2 SYDVKM. V was shortened by 5 bases and J by 2 bases, with 10 bases between the two germline ends. CDR3 in DNA: TGTGCCAGCAGTCCCCGACTGGGCAATCAGCCCCAGCATTTT. Protein product: CASSPRLGNQPQHF.

J is TRBJ2-5 and V is TRBV19, with D maybe TRBD2 (6 bases). The CDR3 loop spans 13 amino acids. V lost 5 bases and J lost 5, with 12 bases in between. Germline CDR1 and CDR2: LNHDA and SQIVND (reference sequence). This chain's CDR3 is CASSELAQETQYF. CDR3 sequence (DNA): TGTGCCAGTAGTGAACTAGCTCAGGAGACCCAGTACTTC.

This rearrangement joins TRBV4-2 to TRBJ1-2; TRBD1 is a possible D gene (5 bases). V was trimmed by 5 bases and J by 8 bases, leaving 21 bases between them. Germline V gene sequence: CDR1 LGHNA, CDR2 YNFKEQ. The CDR3 has 15 residues. This CDR3 reads CASSLVGTPGYGYTF. The CDR3 DNA is TGTGCCAGCAGCTTGGTGGGGACGCCGGGGTACGGCTACACCTTC.

The chain links TRBV11-3 to TRBJ2-1, with 10 bases lining up with TRBD2. The CDR3 covers 20 residues. Germline V gives CDR1 SGHNT, CDR2 YENEEA. J was trimmed by 1 base and V by 1 base; bases with no gene match: 13. The CDR3 bases are TGTGCCAGCAGCTTAGGTTTCAGCGGGAGGGAACAGTTGTCCTACAATGAGCAGTTCTTC. Its translation: CASSLGFSGREQLSYNEQFF.

The chain is built from TRBV2 and TRBJ2-3; 14 bases line up with TRBD2. The CDR3 is 15 residues long. V trimming: 10 bases; J trimming: 3 bases; junction bases outside the gene matches: 6. The germline V gene has CDR1 SNHLY and CDR2 FYNNEI. The DNA for the CDR3 is TGTGCCACCGACGGGACTAGCGGGAGTACAGATACGCAGTATTTT. Translation: CATDGTSGSTDTQYF.

About this clone itself: The junction departs from the called germline gene at one end, perhaps through a read error. J is TRBJ1-5 and V is TRBV10-1, with unresolved D. CDR3 length equals 12 residues. In germline, CDR1 is WNHNN, CDR2 SYGVQD (reference sequence). The CDR3 protein is CASGEGNQPQHF. CDR3 DNA sequence: TGCGCCAGCGGTGAGGGCAATCAGCCCCAGCATTTT.

The V gene is TRBV6-5, the J gene TRBJ1-2; D unclear. Per the germline V gene, CDR1 is MNHEY and CDR2 is SVGAGI. V was cut by 7 bases and J by 4 bases, with 13 bases left in between. The CDR3 spans 13 residues. CDR3 bases: TGTGCCAGCAAATGGCCGGACCCCTATGGCTACACCTTC. This codes for CASKWPDPYGYTF.